This TCR beta chain was recorded in a study of memory CD4+ T cells and cytomegalovirus serostatus. Single viable CD3+CD4+CD8-CD45RO+ cells were sorted as the memory CD4+ T cells. This table comes from immunoSEQ multiplex PCR, and its TCRdb copy is limited to in-frame clones, with some not included. In the table there are over 65,000 clones, 80% of which are singletons. Germline loops: CDR1 LNHDA, CDR2 SQIVND (reference sequence). The CDR3 extends over 14 amino acids. V lost 7 bases, J lost 1 base, and 6 bases stayed unmatched. The sequence came from an adult in good health and CMV-seronegative. The chain is built from TRBV19 and TRBJ2-5; 7 nucleotides line up with TRBD1. Input material: memory CD4+ T cells from blood. The CDR3: CASKYRGFQETQYF. The CDR3 DNA sequence: TGTGCCAGTAAATACAGGGGTTTCCAAGAGACCCAGTACTTC.